This record covers a single T cell receptor beta chain. No more than 2 weeks before study entry, exposed participants had met a case of COVID-19. This record comes from a study of blood T cell repertoires in COVID-19. Produced via immunoSEQ multiplex PCR; TCRdb's table is partial and in-frame only. The sample carries under 250,000 clones, roughly 88% recorded once. The receptor's source is a middle-aged woman who had been exposed to COVID-19. Sequenced input: PBMCs or T cells enriched from blood (not recorded which).

For the CDR3, the DNA is TGTGCCAGCACGAGGGACAGGGGGCGCAATGGCTACACCTTC. Protein sequence: CASTRDRGRNGYTF. The chain joins TRBV19 to TRBJ1-2, with TRBD1 matching 12 bases. The J segment lost 6 bases and the V segment lost 9 bases, leaving 8 bases of the junction unmatched. The germline CDR1 and CDR2 sequences are LNHDA and SQIVND (reference sequence). CDR3 size: 14 residues.